Shown below are 8 T cell receptor beta chains from a single sample sequenced in a study of graft-versus-host responses after intestinal transplantation. The method was immunoSEQ multiplex PCR; TCRdb's version includes in-frame clones alone and lacks a portion of them. The profile shows around 99,000 clones, about 93% of them singletons. No antigen is known for these receptors. The sequences come from unstimulated CD8+ T cells sorted from spleen or lymph node cells, collected before intestinal transplant. These receptors all come from a human donor who received an intestinal transplant.

The rearrangement uses TRBV4-3 and TRBJ2-1, with no clear D. The germline V and J ends were trimmed by 1 base and 0 bases, with 10 bases remaining between them. The CDR3 loop spans 16 amino acids. Germline CDR1 reads LGHNA; CDR2 reads YSLEER. In DNA form, the CDR3 reads TGCGCCAGCAGCCAAGGTTCATCTAGCTCCTACAATGAGCAGTTCTTC. This gives the protein CASSQGSSSSYNEQFF.

CDR3 sequence (DNA): TGTGCCAGCAGCTTGGGCAAAGACGAGCAGTACTTC. Residues: CASSLGKDEQYF. This sequence joins TRBV7-9 and TRBJ2-7; D remains ambiguous. The CDR3 runs 12 residues. Germline lookup yields CDR1 SEHNR and CDR2 FQNEAQ (reference sequence). V gave up 3 bases and J gave up 5 bases, with 8 bases separating them.

V usage is TRBV5-1 and J usage is TRBJ2-1, with 7 bases that match TRBD1. Germline V gene sequence: CDR1 SGHRS, CDR2 YFSETQ. The CDR3 runs to 16 residues. Trimming took 5 bases from V and 7 from J; bases not matched to a gene: 15. CDR3 sequence reads: CASRQRQGNILNEQFF. CDR3 sequence (DNA): TGCGCCAGCAGACAGCGACAGGGAAATATTTTGAATGAGCAGTTCTTC.

The chain uses TRBV2 and TRBJ2-2; 8 nucleotides align to TRBD2. The V gene end was trimmed by 6 bases and the J gene end by 2 bases; junction bases not matched to a gene: 5. The CDR3 has 15 residues. Looked up from germline, CDR1 is SNHLY and CDR2 is FYNNEI. Here the CDR3 DNA reads TGTGCCAGCAGGGAAACTAGCGGTAACACCGGGGAGCTGTTTTTT. Translating it yields CASRETSGNTGELFF.

The chain has TRBV4-1 and TRBJ2-7, with D unclear. Per the germline V gene, CDR1 is MGHRA and CDR2 is YSYEKL. CDR3 size: 16 residues. V shed 1 base and J shed 2 bases, with 15 bases lying between them. CDR3 in DNA: TGCGCCAGCAGCCAAGGTCTGGCAGGCGCTCCCTACGAGCAGTACTTC. It translates to CASSQGLAGAPYEQYF.

In this sample, this clone turned up a few times. The chain links TRBV19 to TRBJ1-1, with no clear D. CDR1 is LNHDA, CDR2 SQIVND, per germline (reference sequence). This CDR3 comprises 15 residues. Between the trimmed V and J ends, which lost 5 bases and 1 base, there was a span of 14 bases. CDR3 coding DNA: TGTGCCAGTAGTTCTTCGTCCCTAAGGAACACTGAAGCTTTCTTT. This sequence encodes CASSSSSLRNTEAFF. Supplemented by reference TRBV19 and TRBJ1-1, the full variable domain reads DGGITQSPKYLFRKEGQNVTLSCEQNLNHDAMYWYRQDPGQGLRLIYYSQIVNDFQKGDIAEGYSVSREKKESFPLTVTSAQKNPTAFYLCASSSSSLRNTEAFFGQGTRLTVV.

The chain is built from TRBV7-6 and TRBJ2-1; a weak D match, TRBD1 (6 bases). Germline V CDR1 and CDR2: SGHVS, FNYEAQ. This CDR3 spans 12 amino acids. The V and J ends lost 3 bases and 6 bases respectively, with 6 bases between them. CDR3 DNA sequence: TGTGCCAGCAGCTTGGGGGCCAATGAGCAGTTCTTC. This gives the protein CASSLGANEQFF.

This chain links TRBV7-2 with TRBJ2-1; 12 bases line up with TRBD2. The CDR3 consists of 15 residues. Trimming cost V 5 bases and J 6 bases; bases outside gene matches: 5. From germline, CDR1 is SGHTA and CDR2 FQGNSA. The CDR3: CASSLTSGGVNEQFF. The CDR3 nucleotides are TGTGCCAGCAGCCTGACTAGCGGGGGTGTCAATGAGCAGTTCTTC.